A selection of T cell receptor beta chains follows, all from one sample in a study of cytomegalovirus exposure and HLA in healthy donors. Assay: immunoSEQ multiplex PCR; the TCRdb copy retains only in-frame clones and omits some. The table lists 120,000 or so clones, more than 70% of them singletons, with roughly 9.3% in the top ten. Sample: PBMCs. Every receptor here comes from a woman aged 45 to 65 in good health and CMV-seropositive. CDR3s include the opening cysteine and the closing phenylalanine or tryptophan. D genes are given only for firm matches. Rows give clone size only sometimes, using once, few, many, or a class for an expanded clone.

clone size: .
V gene: TRBV10-3
D gene: TRBD2
J gene: TRBJ2-1
CDR3 length: 15
CDR3 DNA: TGTGCCATCAGTGCAGCGGGATTGTATAGTGAGGAGCAGTTCTTC
CDR3 protein: CAISAAGLYSEEQFF

clone size: .
V gene: TRBV6-1
D gene: .
J gene: TRBJ2-7
CDR3 length: 12
CDR3 DNA: TGTGCCAGCGGTCGGAGAACCTACGAGCAGTACTTC
CDR3 protein: CASGRRTYEQYF

clone size: once
V gene: TRBV27
D gene: TRBD1
J gene: TRBJ1-1
CDR3 length: 14
CDR3 DNA: TGTGCCAGCATCCCAGGGGGCCCGAACACTGAAGCTTTCTTT
CDR3 protein: CASIPGGPNTEAFF

clone size: .
V gene: TRBV7-9
D gene: .
J gene: TRBJ2-1
CDR3 length: 15
CDR3 DNA: TGTGCCAGCAGCTTAGTTTCGGGAGTTTCCGATGAGCAGTTCTTC
CDR3 protein: CASSLVSGVSDEQFF

clone size: .
V gene: TRBV6-6
D gene: TRBD1
J gene: TRBJ1-5
CDR3 length: 15
CDR3 DNA: TGTGCCAGCAGTCAGGGACAGGGGGCCCGGCAGCCCCAGCATTTT
CDR3 protein: CASSQGQGARQPQHF

clone size: few
V gene: TRBV6-1
D gene: TRBD2
J gene: TRBJ2-1
CDR3 length: 15
CDR3 DNA: TGTGCCAGCAGTGCGGCGGGAGGGACCTACAATGAGCAGTTCTTC
CDR3 protein: CASSAAGGTYNEQFF

clone size: .
V gene: TRBV13
D gene: TRBD2
J gene: TRBJ2-5
CDR3 length: 14
CDR3 DNA: TGTGCCAGCAGCACGGGACTAGCGAATCGGGAGCAGTACTTC
CDR3 protein: CASSTGLANREQYF

clone size: .
V gene: TRBV6-5
D gene: .
J gene: TRBJ1-6
CDR3 length: 13
CDR3 DNA: TGTGCCAGCAGTTCGGGGACTTCTCCACCCCTCCACTTT
CDR3 protein: CASSSGTSPPLHF

clone size: .
V gene: TRBV19
D gene: TRBD1
J gene: TRBJ1-1
CDR3 length: 14
CDR3 DNA: TGTGCCAGTAGTACCGGACAGGGCGACACTGAAGCTTTCTTT
CDR3 protein: CASSTGQGDTEAFF

clone size: .
V gene: TRBV7-6
D gene: TRBD2
J gene: TRBJ2-2
CDR3 length: 19
CDR3 DNA: TGTGCCAGCAGCTTAGGGCGGACTAGCGGGAGGTACCACACCGGGGAGCTGTTTTTT
CDR3 protein: CASSLGRTSGRYHTGELFF

clone size: .
V gene: TRBV2
D gene: .
J gene: TRBJ2-1
CDR3 length: 11
CDR3 DNA: TGTGCCAGCAGTGTGGTAGAGCAAGAGTTCTTC
CDR3 protein: CASSVVEQEFF

clone size: .
V gene: TRBV10-3
D gene: .
J gene: TRBJ1-3
CDR3 length: 15
CDR3 DNA: TGTGCCATCAGTGAGTTTGACGCTCCCGGGGGCACCATATATTTT
CDR3 protein: CAISEFDAPGGTIYF

clone size: .
V gene: TRBV7-6
D gene: .
J gene: TRBJ1-1
CDR3 length: 13
CDR3 DNA: TGTGCCAGCAGCTTCACAGGGAACACTGAAGCTTTCTTT
CDR3 protein: CASSFTGNTEAFF

clone size: .
V gene: TRBV4-3
D gene: .
J gene: TRBJ1-5
CDR3 length: 13
CDR3 DNA: TGCGCCAGCAGCCAAGAGAGGGCACAGCCCCAGCATTTT
CDR3 protein: CASSQERAQPQHF

clone size: .
V gene: TRBV12-5
D gene: TRBD1
J gene: TRBJ1-2
CDR3 length: 13
CDR3 DNA: TGTGCTAGTGGTTTGCAAGGGACAGCAAATACCGACTTC
CDR3 protein: CASGLQGTANTDF

clone size: .
V gene: TRBV7-2
D gene: .
J gene: TRBJ1-1
CDR3 length: 14
CDR3 DNA: TGTGCCAGCAGCTTTGCGGGTGAGATCACTGAAGCTTTCTTT
CDR3 protein: CASSFAGEITEAFF

clone size: .
V gene: TRBV4-1
D gene: TRBD2
J gene: TRBJ2-1
CDR3 length: 22
CDR3 DNA: TGCGCCAGCAGCCCATGGGAGATGGGGGGGGCGGGAGGGCCGAGCTCCTACAATGAGCAGTTCTTC
CDR3 protein: CASSPWEMGGAGGPSSYNEQFF

clone size: .
V gene: TRBV28
D gene: .
J gene: TRBJ1-2
CDR3 length: 14
CDR3 DNA: TGTGCCAGCACCCTAATAGGGGGGGTTTATGGCTACACCTTC
CDR3 protein: CASTLIGGVYGYTF

clone size: .
V gene: TRBV7-2
D gene: TRBD2
J gene: TRBJ2-7
CDR3 length: 15
CDR3 DNA: TGTGCCAGCAGCTTAGAGCTAGCGGCCTCCTACGAGCAGTACTTC
CDR3 protein: CASSLELAASYEQYF

clone size: .
V gene: TRBV7-6
D gene: TRBD2
J gene: TRBJ2-7
CDR3 length: 14
CDR3 DNA: TGTGCCAGCAGCCGAGCGGGAGGGCTTTCCGAGCAGTACTTC
CDR3 protein: CASSRAGGLSEQYF

clone size: .
V gene: TRBV7-3
D gene: .
J gene: TRBJ2-7
CDR3 length: 13
CDR3 DNA: TGTGCCAGCAGCTTATGGGAGAACTACGAGCAGTACTTC
CDR3 protein: CASSLWENYEQYF

clone size: once
V gene: TRBV5-1
D gene: TRBD1
J gene: TRBJ1-3
CDR3 length: 16
CDR3 DNA: TGCGCCAGCAGCTCGATAGGGGGCTCCTCTGGAAACACCATATATTTT
CDR3 protein: CASSSIGGSSGNTIYF

clone size: .
V gene: TRBV7-2
D gene: TRBD1
J gene: TRBJ1-5
CDR3 length: 15
CDR3 DNA: TGTGCCAGCAGCTTAGTAGGGGGCTGGAATCAGCCCCAGCATTTT
CDR3 protein: CASSLVGGWNQPQHF

clone size: .
V gene: TRBV5-1
D gene: TRBD1
J gene: TRBJ2-7
CDR3 length: 17
CDR3 DNA: TGCGCCAGCAGCTTGGCGGTACTACAGGGGCGGACCTACGAGCAGTACTTC
CDR3 protein: CASSLAVLQGRTYEQYF

clone size: .
V gene: TRBV9
D gene: TRBD2
J gene: TRBJ2-2
CDR3 length: 16
CDR3 DNA: TGTGCCAGCAGCGTAGGTCCGGGGGGGCAGGCCGGGGAGCTGTTTTTT
CDR3 protein: CASSVGPGGQAGELFF

clone size: .
V gene: TRBV10-1
D gene: TRBD1
J gene: TRBJ1-2
CDR3 length: 16
CDR3 DNA: TGCGCCAGCAGCGAAAACCGGGACAGGGGAAACTATGGCTACACCTTC
CDR3 protein: CASSENRDRGNYGYTF

clone size: .
V gene: TRBV19
D gene: .
J gene: TRBJ2-3
CDR3 length: 16
CDR3 DNA: TGTGCCAGTAGTACCCGGACAGCCGAGAGCACAGATACGCAGTATTTT
CDR3 protein: CASSTRTAESTDTQYF

clone size: .
V gene: TRBV4-3
D gene: TRBD1
J gene: TRBJ1-2
CDR3 length: 18
CDR3 DNA: TGCGCCAGCAGCCAAGATGGGGGACAGGCGCTACACGCTCGAGGCTACACCTTC
CDR3 protein: CASSQDGGQALHARGYTF

clone size: once
V gene: TRBV7-2
D gene: TRBD1
J gene: TRBJ2-1
CDR3 length: 13
CDR3 DNA: TGTGCCAGTAATGACAGGGGGCGCGGTGAGCAGTTCTTC
CDR3 protein: CASNDRGRGEQFF